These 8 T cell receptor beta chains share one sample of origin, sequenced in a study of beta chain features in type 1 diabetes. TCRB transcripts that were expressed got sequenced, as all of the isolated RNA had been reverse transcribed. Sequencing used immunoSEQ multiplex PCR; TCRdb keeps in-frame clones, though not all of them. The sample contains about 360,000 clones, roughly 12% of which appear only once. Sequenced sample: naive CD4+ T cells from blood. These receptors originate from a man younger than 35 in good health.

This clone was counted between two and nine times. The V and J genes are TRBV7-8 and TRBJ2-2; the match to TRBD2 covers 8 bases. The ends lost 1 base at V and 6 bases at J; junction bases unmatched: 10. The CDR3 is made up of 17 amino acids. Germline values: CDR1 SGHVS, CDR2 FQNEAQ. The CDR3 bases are TGTGCCAGCAGCTTAGGGCGGACTAGCTCTACAGCCGGGGAGCTGTTTTTT. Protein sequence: CASSLGRTSSTAGELFF.

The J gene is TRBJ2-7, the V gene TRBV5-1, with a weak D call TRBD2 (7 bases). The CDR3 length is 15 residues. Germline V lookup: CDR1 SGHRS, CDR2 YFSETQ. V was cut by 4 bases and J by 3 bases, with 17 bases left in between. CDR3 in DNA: TGCGCCAGCAGCCGTCGGGGGGCGGTAAACTACGAGCAGTACTTC. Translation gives CASSRRGAVNYEQYF.

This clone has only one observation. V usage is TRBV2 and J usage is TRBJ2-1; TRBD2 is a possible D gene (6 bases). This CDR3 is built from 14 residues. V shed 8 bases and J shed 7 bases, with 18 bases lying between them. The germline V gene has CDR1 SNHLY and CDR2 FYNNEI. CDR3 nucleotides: TGTGCCAGCTGGGCGGGACCTATCCTAAATGAGCAGTTCTTC. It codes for CASWAGPILNEQFF.

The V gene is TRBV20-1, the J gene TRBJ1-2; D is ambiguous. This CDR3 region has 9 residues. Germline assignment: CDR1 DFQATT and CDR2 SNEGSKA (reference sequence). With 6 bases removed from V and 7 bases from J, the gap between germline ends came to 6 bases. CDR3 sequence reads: CSAGAGYTF. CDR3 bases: TGCAGTGCCGGTGCTGGCTACACCTTC.

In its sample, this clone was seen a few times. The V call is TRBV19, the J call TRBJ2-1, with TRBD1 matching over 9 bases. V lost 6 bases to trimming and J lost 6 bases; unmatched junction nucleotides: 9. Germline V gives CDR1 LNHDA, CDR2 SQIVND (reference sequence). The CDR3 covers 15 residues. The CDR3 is CASRLRDRVSNEQFF. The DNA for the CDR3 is TGTGCCAGTAGACTCCGGGACAGGGTCTCCAATGAGCAGTTCTTC.

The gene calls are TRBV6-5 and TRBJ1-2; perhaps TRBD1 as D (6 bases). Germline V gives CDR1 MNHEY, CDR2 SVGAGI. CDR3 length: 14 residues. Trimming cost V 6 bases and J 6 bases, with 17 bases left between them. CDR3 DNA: TGTGCCAGCAGACCGGACAGCCTCTCGGATGGCTACACCTTC. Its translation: CASRPDSLSDGYTF.

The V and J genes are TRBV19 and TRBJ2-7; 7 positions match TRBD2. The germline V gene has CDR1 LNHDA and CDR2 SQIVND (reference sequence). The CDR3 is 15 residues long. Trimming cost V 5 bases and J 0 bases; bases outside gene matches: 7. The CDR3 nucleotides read TGTGCCAGTAGTGGGCTAGCGGAAAGCTCCTACGAGCAGTACTTC. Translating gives CASSGLAESSYEQYF. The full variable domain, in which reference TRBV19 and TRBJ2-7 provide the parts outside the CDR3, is DGGITQSPKYLFRKEGQNVTLSCEQNLNHDAMYWYRQDPGQGLRLIYYSQIVNDFQKGDIAEGYSVSREKKESFPLTVTSAQKNPTAFYLCASSGLAESSYEQYFGPGTRLTVT.

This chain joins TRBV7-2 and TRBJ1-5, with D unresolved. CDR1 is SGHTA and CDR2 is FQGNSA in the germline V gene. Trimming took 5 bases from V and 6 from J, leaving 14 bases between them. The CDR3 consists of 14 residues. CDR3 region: CASSQVAGAQPQHF. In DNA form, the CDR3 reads TGTGCCAGCAGCCAAGTGGCGGGAGCTCAGCCCCAGCATTTT.